Listed here are 20 T cell receptor beta chains from one sample, sequenced in a study of T-cell reconstitution after alpha-beta-depleted transplantation in children (dated by TCRdb to 2016 to 2017). The library was generated by PCR. This sample was sequenced with an Illumina HiSeq 2500. TCR library preparation used molecular barcoding, with unique molecular identifiers applied to normalize quantification of the TCRbeta repertoire. Using fastp trimming at Q25 and MiXCR clonotype assembly, TCRdb reanalyzed the public sequencing data and kept in-frame beta chains. Each entry merges the rows of one CDR3 protein and shows their most common DNA and genes. The sample table shows approximately 510,000 distinct CDR3 sequences, and around 18% are seen once. The ten most abundant clones make up 2.5% to 4% of the sample. This specimen was PBMCs from the stem cell graft donor, taken from the stem cell graft. Receptors originate from a human donor who donated a stem cell graft to a child with acute lymphoblastic leukemia.

This chain joins TRBV21-1 and TRBJ2-7; TRBD1, the table's D call, lacks a check against the DNA. TRBV21-1 is reported as a pseudogene. This CDR3 spans 20 amino acids. This CDR3 is CASSKEAGRSGRGAVYEQYF. CDR3 DNA sequence: TGTGCCAGCAGCAAAGAAGCGGGGCGTTCAGGCAGGGGCGCCGTGTACGAGCAGTACTTC.

V and J are TRBV14 and TRBJ2-6; D remains ambiguous. Deletions cut 6 bases from V and 2 bases from J, with 14 bases between. CDR3 size: 16 residues. Germline lookup yields CDR1 SGHDN and CDR2 FVKESK. CDR3 sequence (DNA): TGTGCCAGCAGTCTGGTCACGGGTACTGGGGCCAACGTCCTGACTTTC. Translation gives CASSLVTGTGANVLTF. Full variable domain (outside the CDR3, taken from reference TRBV14 and TRBJ2-6): EAGVTQFPSHSVIEKGQTVTLRCDPISGHDNLYWYRRVMGKEIKFLLHFVKESKQDESGMPNNRFLAERTGGTYSTLKVQPAELEDSGVYFCASSLVTGTGANVLTFGAGSRLTVL.

About this clonotype: At one boundary the junction diverges from the germline segment, which might be a read error. V usage is TRBV18 and J usage is TRBJ1-1; D is perhaps TRBD1 (5 bases). Per germline, CDR1 KGHSH and CDR2 LQKENI. The CDR3 has 14 residues. The CDR3 region is CAISPQGAGTEAFF. The CDR3 coding sequence is TGTGCCATCTCACCCCAAGGGGCCGGAACTGAAGCTTTCTTT.

J is TRBJ2-7 and V is TRBV15; D might be TRBD1 or TRBD2, each matching 5 bases. The CDR3 covers 16 residues. Per germline, CDR1 LNHNV and CDR2 YYDKDF (reference sequence). V shed 3 bases and J shed 2 bases, with 17 bases lying between them. Here the CDR3 reads CATSRGKGPGTYEQYF. CDR3 in DNA: TGTGCCACCAGCAGGGGTAAGGGACCTGGAACCTACGAGCAGTACTTC.

Only a few counts were recorded for this clonotype. The gene calls are TRBV5-1 and TRBJ2-1, with TRBD2 identical over 9 bases. Germline V gene lookup returns CDR1 SGHRS and CDR2 YFSETQ. V lost 0 bases, J lost 5 bases, and 12 bases stayed unmatched. The CDR3 is 18 residues long. CDR3 in DNA: TGCGCCAGCAGCTTGGAGCCTGGCGGGAGGGCCTTCGACAATGAGCAGTTCTTC. This encodes CASSLEPGGRAFDNEQFF.

The chain links TRBV11-2 to TRBJ2-1, with D uncertain. Germline V lookup: CDR1 SGHAT, CDR2 FQNNGV. The CDR3 has 13 amino acids. The V gene lost 6 bases and the J gene lost 5 bases, with 11 bases spanning the gap. CDR3 loop: CASSKLYHNEQFF. The CDR3 DNA reads TGTGCCAGCAGTAAGCTATACCACAATGAGCAGTTCTTC.

The rearrangement links TRBV7-9 to TRBJ2-1; TRBD1 might be the D (6 bases). Trimming left V 6 bases short and J 10 bases short, with 10 bases between. The germline V gene has CDR1 SEHNR and CDR2 FQNEAQ (reference sequence). This CDR3 contains 11 residues. CDR3 residues: CASSAGTEQFF. The DNA of the CDR3 is TGTGCCAGCAGTGCCGGGACAGAGCAGTTCTTC.

The chain joins TRBV9 to TRBJ1-2; D might be TRBD1 (6 bases). V was clipped by 0 bases and J by 8 bases, with 8 bases between them. In germline, CDR1 is SGDLS, CDR2 YYNGEE. This CDR3 region has 12 residues. In nucleotides, the CDR3 is TGTGCCAGCAGCGTAGGAGGGGGGGGCTACACCTTC. Translating gives CASSVGGGGYTF.

DNA of the CDR3: TGTGCCAGCAGTTCCCGGGACGGATTCAATCAGCCCCAGCATTTT. This codes for CASSSRDGFNQPQHF. The V gene is TRBV12-3 or TRBV12-4, the J gene TRBJ1-5, with D perhaps matching TRBD1 (5 bases). The length of the CDR3 is 15 residues. The V and J ends lost 4 bases and 3 bases respectively, with 13 bases between them.

This clonotype has more than one count but fewer than ten. The CDR3 sequence is CASSPGTGLGTEAFF. The CDR3 coding sequence is TGTGCCAGCAGCCCTGGGACAGGCTTGGGCACTGAAGCTTTCTTT. The V and J genes are TRBV5-5 and TRBJ1-1; TRBD1 aligns across 8 bases. V gave up 4 bases and J gave up 4 bases; unmatched junction bases: 9. CDR3 length: 15 amino acids. Germline values: CDR1 SGHKS, CDR2 YYEKEE (reference sequence). Using reference TRBV5-5 and TRBJ1-1 for the parts outside the CDR3, the full variable domain is DAGVTQSPTHLIKTRGQQVTLRCSPISGHKSVSWYQQVLGQGPQFIFQYYEKEERGRGNFPDRFSARQFPNYSSELNVNALLLGDSALYLCASSPGTGLGTEAFFGQGTRLTVV.

This clonotype was counted a few times. CDR3 loop: CAQLSGRTSYEQYF. For the CDR3, the DNA is TGTGCCCAACTTAGCGGGAGAACCTCCTACGAGCAGTACTTC. The chain is built from TRBV25-1 and TRBJ2-7, with TRBD2 matching over 9 bases. The V gene's germline CDR1 is MGHDK and CDR2 SYGVNS. This CDR3 has 14 amino acids. The V and J ends lost 11 bases and 0 bases, in that order; junction bases with no gene match: 8.

Only a few counts were recorded for this clonotype. This rearrangement joins TRBV12-3 or TRBV12-4 to TRBJ1-1; TRBD1 might be the D (5 bases). The V gene lost 3 bases and the J gene lost 3 bases, with 14 bases spanning the gap. This CDR3 comprises 15 residues. CDR3 nucleotide sequence: TGTGCCAGCAGTTTCGTCTGGGGGGAGGACACTGAAGCTTTCTTT. It translates to CASSFVWGEDTEAFF.

The chain carries TRBV7-8 and TRBJ1-6; D may be TRBD1 (6 bases). Germline CDR1 reads SGHVS; CDR2 reads FQNEAQ. Deletions cut 5 bases from V and 5 bases from J, with 13 bases between. There are 15 residues in the CDR3. As DNA, the CDR3 is TGTGCCAGCAGCGCAATGACAGGCGATAATTCACCCCTCCACTTT. Amino acid sequence: CASSAMTGDNSPLHF.

This clonotype was counted between two and nine times. The rearrangement joins TRBV12-3 or TRBV12-4 to TRBJ1-1; tentative D call: TRBD1 (6 bases). This CDR3 has 16 amino acids. With 2 bases removed from V and 4 bases from J, the gap between germline ends came to 17 bases. This CDR3 reads CASSLLVRGGGTEAFF. Written as DNA, the CDR3 is TGTGCCAGCAGTTTACTTGTGAGGGGGGGAGGCACTGAAGCTTTCTTT.

The chain has TRBV5-1 and TRBJ1-5, with TRBD1 identical over 9 bases. V shed 0 bases, J shed 3 bases, and the junction held 13 bases outside the gene matches. The germline V gene encodes CDR1 SGHRS and CDR2 YFSETQ. The CDR3 covers 19 residues. The CDR3 DNA reads TGCGCCAGCAGCTTGGCCCTGCGGGACAGGGCTTTGGTCAATCAGCCCCAGCATTTT. Its translation is CASSLALRDRALVNQPQHF.

In this sample, this clonotype turned up a few times. This chain uses TRBV29-1 with TRBJ2-7; the D is unclear. With 2 bases removed from V and 9 bases from J, the gap between germline ends came to 20 bases. Germline assignment: CDR1 SQVTM and CDR2 ANQGSEA. The CDR3 is made up of 14 amino acids. The CDR3 loop reads CSVEFDGRPQRQYF. In DNA form, the CDR3 reads TGCAGCGTTGAATTTGACGGCCGGCCTCAACGGCAGTACTTC.

This clonotype was seen a handful of times. The chain has TRBV9 and TRBJ2-1; D is unclear. The CDR3 is 15 residues long. Trimming removed 0 bases at V and 1 base at J, with 8 bases between. The germline CDR1 and CDR2 sequences are SGDLS and YYNGEE. CDR3 in DNA: TGTGCCAGCAGCGTAGGCACGCGGTCCTACAATGAGCAGTTCTTC. Its protein product is CASSVGTRSYNEQFF.

This clonotype appeared a few times. The genes are TRBV12-3 or TRBV12-4 and TRBJ2-3; 16 positions match TRBD2. The CDR3 runs to 17 residues. The V gene end was trimmed by 7 bases and the J gene end by 3 bases; junction bases not matched to a gene: 7. The CDR3 loop reads CASTLGGLAGGTDTQYF. The CDR3 DNA follows: TGTGCCAGCACCCTAGGGGGACTAGCGGGAGGGACAGATACGCAGTATTTT.

The chain combines TRBV5-1 with TRBJ2-1; 7 nucleotides match TRBD2. Trimming removed 5 bases from V and 0 bases from J; junction bases left unmatched: 5. CDR1 is SGHRS, CDR2 YFSETQ, per germline. CDR3 length: 15 amino acids. CDR3 nucleotide sequence: TGCGCCAGCAGGGAAGCGGGAAGCTCCTACAATGAGCAGTTCTTC. Protein: CASREAGSSYNEQFF.

In this sample, this clonotype turned up a few times. V gene TRBV29-1 combines with J gene TRBJ2-2, with TRBD1 matching over 8 bases. V lost 4 bases, J lost 4 bases, and 11 bases stayed unmatched. The germline V gene has CDR1 SQVTM and CDR2 ANQGSEA. This CDR3 region has 16 residues. CDR3 region: CSVVRGGTGVTGELFF. The CDR3, as DNA: TGCAGCGTTGTTCGGGGCGGGACAGGAGTCACCGGGGAGCTGTTTTTT.